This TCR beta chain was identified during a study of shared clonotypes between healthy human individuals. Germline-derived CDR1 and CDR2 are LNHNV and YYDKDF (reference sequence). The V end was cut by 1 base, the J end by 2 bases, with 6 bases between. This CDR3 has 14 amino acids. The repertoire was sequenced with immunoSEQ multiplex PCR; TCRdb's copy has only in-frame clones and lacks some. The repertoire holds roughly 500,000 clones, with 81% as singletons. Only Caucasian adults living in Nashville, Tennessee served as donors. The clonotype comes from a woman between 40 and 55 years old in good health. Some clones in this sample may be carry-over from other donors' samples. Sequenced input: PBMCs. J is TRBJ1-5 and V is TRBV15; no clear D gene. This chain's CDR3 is CATSRAGGNQPQHF. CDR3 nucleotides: TGTGCCACCAGCAGAGCGGGCGGCAATCAGCCCCAGCATTTT.